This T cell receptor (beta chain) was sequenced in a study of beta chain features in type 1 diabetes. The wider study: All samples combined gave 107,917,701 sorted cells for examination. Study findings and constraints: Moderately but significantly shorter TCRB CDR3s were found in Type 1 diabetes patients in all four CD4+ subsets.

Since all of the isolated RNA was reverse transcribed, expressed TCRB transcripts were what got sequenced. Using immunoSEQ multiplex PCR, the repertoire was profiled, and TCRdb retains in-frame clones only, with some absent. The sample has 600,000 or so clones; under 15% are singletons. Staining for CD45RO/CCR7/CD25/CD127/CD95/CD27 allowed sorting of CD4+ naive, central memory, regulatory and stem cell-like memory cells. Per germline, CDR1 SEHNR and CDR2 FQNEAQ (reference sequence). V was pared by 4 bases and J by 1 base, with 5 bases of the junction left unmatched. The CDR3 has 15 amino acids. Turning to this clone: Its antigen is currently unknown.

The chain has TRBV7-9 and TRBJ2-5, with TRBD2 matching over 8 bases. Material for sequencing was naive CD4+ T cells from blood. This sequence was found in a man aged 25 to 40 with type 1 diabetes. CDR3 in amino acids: CASSSRGGPQETQYF. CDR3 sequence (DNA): TGTGCCAGCAGCTCCCGCGGGGGGCCCCAAGAGACCCAGTACTTC.